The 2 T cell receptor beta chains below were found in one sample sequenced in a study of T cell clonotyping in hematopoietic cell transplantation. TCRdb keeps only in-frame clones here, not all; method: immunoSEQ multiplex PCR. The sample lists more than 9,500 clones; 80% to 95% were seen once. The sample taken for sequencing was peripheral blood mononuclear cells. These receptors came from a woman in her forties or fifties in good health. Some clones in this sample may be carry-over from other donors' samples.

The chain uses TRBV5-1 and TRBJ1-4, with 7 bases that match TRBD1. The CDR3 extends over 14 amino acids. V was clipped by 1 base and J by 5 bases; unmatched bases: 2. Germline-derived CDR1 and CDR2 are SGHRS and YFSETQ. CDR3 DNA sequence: TGCGCCAGCAGCTTGACAGGGGACAATGAAAAACTGTTTTTT. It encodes CASSLTGDNEKLFF.

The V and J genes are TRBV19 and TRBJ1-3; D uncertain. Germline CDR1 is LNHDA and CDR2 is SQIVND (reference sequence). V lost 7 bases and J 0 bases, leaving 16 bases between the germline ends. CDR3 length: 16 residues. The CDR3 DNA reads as TGTGCCAGTACCGATGCGGTACGGAACTCTGGAAACACCATATATTTT. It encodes CASTDAVRNSGNTIYF.